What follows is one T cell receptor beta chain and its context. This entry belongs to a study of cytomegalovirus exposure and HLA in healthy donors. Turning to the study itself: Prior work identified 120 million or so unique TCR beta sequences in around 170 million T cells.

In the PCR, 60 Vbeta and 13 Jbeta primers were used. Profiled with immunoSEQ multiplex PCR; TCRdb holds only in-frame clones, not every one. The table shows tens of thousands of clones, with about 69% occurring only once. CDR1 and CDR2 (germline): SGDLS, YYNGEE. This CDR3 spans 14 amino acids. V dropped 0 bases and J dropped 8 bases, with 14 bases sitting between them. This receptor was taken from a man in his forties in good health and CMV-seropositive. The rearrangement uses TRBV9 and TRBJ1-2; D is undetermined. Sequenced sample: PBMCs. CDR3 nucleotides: TGTGCCAGCAGCGTAGGGACTCCCGGTGAAGGCTACACCTTC. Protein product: CASSVGTPGEGYTF.